These 29 T cell receptor beta chains originate from one sample sequenced in a study of blood T cell repertoires in COVID-19. This table comes from immunoSEQ multiplex PCR, and its TCRdb copy is limited to in-frame clones, with some not included. The sample has approximately 250,000 clones; 75% to 90% are singletons. Sample: peripheral blood. Receptors originate from a human donor in a cohort sampled during active COVID-19.

The rearrangement links TRBV5-4 to TRBJ2-1; D possibly corresponds to TRBD1 (6 bases). Germline loops: CDR1 SGHNT, CDR2 YYREEE (reference sequence). This CDR3 comprises 14 residues. Deletions cut 4 bases from V and 7 bases from J, with 15 bases between. The chain's CDR3 is CASSPPNRENEQFF. In DNA, the CDR3 is TGTGCCAGCAGCCCCCCAAACAGGGAGAATGAGCAGTTCTTC.

This chain connects TRBV5-1 to TRBJ2-5, with 7 bases lining up with TRBD1. The CDR3 is made up of 18 amino acids. Unmatched junction bases numbered 14, after V lost 0 bases and J lost 3 bases. CDR1 is SGHRS, CDR2 YFSETQ, per germline. CDR3 protein: CASSLGPTGAWTKETQYF. CDR3 coding DNA: TGCGCCAGCAGCTTGGGCCCCACAGGGGCGTGGACGAAAGAGACCCAGTACTTC. Drawing the rest from reference TRBV5-1 and TRBJ2-5, the complete variable domain is KAGVTQTPRYLIKTRGQQVTLSCSPISGHRSVSWYQQTPGQGLQFLFEYFSETQRNKGNFPGRFSGRQFSNSRSEMNVSTLELGDSALYLCASSLGPTGAWTKETQYFGPGTRLLVL.

The gene calls are TRBV9 and TRBJ2-7, with TRBD1 matching over 7 bases. The V gene end was trimmed by 0 bases and the J gene end by 5 bases; junction bases not matched to a gene: 8. Germline V gene data show CDR1 as SGDLS and CDR2 as YYNGEE. CDR3 length: 15 residues. DNA of the CDR3: TGTGCCAGCAGCGTAGGGGTGGTAGGGGGCGACGAGCAGTACTTC. Encoded protein: CASSVGVVGGDEQYF.

The chain has TRBV6-5 and TRBJ2-3; 10 bases fit TRBD2. Trimming cost V 11 bases and J 3 bases; bases outside gene matches: 8. Germline assignment: CDR1 MNHEY and CDR2 SVGAGI. CDR3 length: 14 amino acids. The CDR3 nucleotides read TGTGCCGGAAAAGCGGGAGGGCCGACAGATACGCAGTATTTT. Its protein product is CAGKAGGPTDTQYF.

The rearrangement joins TRBV11-3 to TRBJ2-1, with TRBD2 as a possible D gene (6 bases). The CDR3 has 17 residues. V was cut by 0 bases and J by 8 bases, with 20 bases left in between. Looked up from germline, CDR1 is SGHNT and CDR2 is YENEEA. In DNA, the CDR3 is TGTGCCAGCAGCTTAGACGGTGGGACTGCCGGATTAGATGAGCAGTTCTTC. It codes for CASSLDGGTAGLDEQFF.

The genes are TRBV19 and TRBJ1-2; D is possibly TRBD1 (6 bases). The germline V and J ends were trimmed by 8 bases and 3 bases, with 16 bases remaining between them. This CDR3 spans 14 amino acids. CDR1 is LNHDA and CDR2 is SQIVND in the germline V gene (reference sequence). The CDR3 DNA follows: TGTGCCAGTGCTATGGGGGCAGAATACTATGGCTACACCTTC. Translated, it gives CASAMGAEYYGYTF.

This sequence joins TRBV12-3 or TRBV12-4 and TRBJ1-5; no clear D. V gave up 3 bases and J gave up 4 bases, with 4 bases separating them. This CDR3 region has 12 residues. The CDR3 reads CASSFSNQPQHF. CDR3 DNA: TGTGCCAGCAGTTTTTCGAATCAGCCCCAGCATTTT.

The J gene is TRBJ2-7, the V gene TRBV5-4; TRBD2 agrees at 12 bases. J gave up 6 bases and V 3 bases, and 7 bases lay outside the gene matches. This CDR3 has 15 amino acids. Germline loops: CDR1 SGHNT, CDR2 YYREEE (reference sequence). The CDR3 DNA follows: TGTGCCAGCAGCTCCGGACTAGCGGGGAATATCGAGCAGTACTTC. Protein sequence: CASSSGLAGNIEQYF.

The genes are TRBV2 and TRBJ1-1; 7 bases match TRBD1. The trim removed 7 bases at V and 3 bases at J, leaving 5 bases unmatched. The germline V gene has CDR1 SNHLY and CDR2 FYNNEI. CDR3 length: 13 residues. CDR3 sequence (DNA): TGTGCCAGCATTAGCAGGGGGGACACTGAAGCTTTCTTT. Translated: CASISRGDTEAFF.

There are a few counts of this clone. The V gene is TRBV10-2, the J gene TRBJ2-3, with TRBD2 matching over 11 bases. The CDR3 covers 13 residues. V trimming: 8 bases; J trimming: 6 bases; junction bases outside the gene matches: 4. Per the germline V gene, CDR1 is WSHSY and CDR2 is SAAADI. CDR3 in DNA: TGCGCCAGCCAACTAGCGGGAGCTGATACGCAGTATTTT. The encoded protein is CASQLAGADTQYF.

This clone was recorded only once. As DNA, the CDR3 is TGTGCCAGCAGTTCGGGACTCGGGGGCTATGGCTACACCTTC. It specifies CASSSGLGGYGYTF. The rearrangement uses TRBV28 and TRBJ1-2; possible D gene TRBD1, 5 bases. The germline V gene has CDR1 MDHEN and CDR2 SYDVKM. The length of the CDR3 is 14 residues. V was cut by 4 bases and J by 4 bases, with 13 bases left in between.

The gene calls are TRBV7-9 and TRBJ1-4; D perhaps matches TRBD1 (5 bases). Germline V gene sequence: CDR1 SEHNR, CDR2 FQNEAQ (reference sequence). The length of the CDR3 is 15 residues. V was clipped by 8 bases and J by 5 bases, with 18 bases between them. CDR3 in DNA: TGTGCCAGCGAGAGCGGGGGACGGGTGAATGAAAAACTGTTTTTT. Its translation: CASESGGRVNEKLFF.

The rearrangement links TRBV12-3 or TRBV12-4 to TRBJ2-4; 7 bases line up with TRBD1. Trimming at V came to 8 bases and at J to 8 bases, leaving 9 bases not matched to a gene. This CDR3 is built from 13 residues. CDR3 protein: CASREGAMDIQYF. The CDR3 coding sequence is TGTGCCAGCCGCGAGGGGGCGATGGACATTCAGTACTTC.

The V gene is TRBV20-1, the J gene TRBJ2-1; 13 bases line up with TRBD2. Germline CDR1 and CDR2: DFQATT and SNEGSKA (reference sequence). Germline trimming cut 3 bases from V and 0 bases from J; bases unmatched to any gene: 5. The CDR3 totals 17 residues. In DNA form, the CDR3 reads TGCAGTGCTAGTTTAACTAGCGGGAGGGTCTCCTACAATGAGCAGTTCTTC. It codes for CSASLTSGRVSYNEQFF.

The chain links TRBV30 to TRBJ2-3; 8 bases map to TRBD1. CDR3 length: 15 residues. In germline, CDR1 is GTSNPN, CDR2 SVGIG (reference sequence). V dropped 1 base and J dropped 4; count of bases not matched to a gene: 7. The CDR3 region is CAWSEGQVSSDTQYF. The CDR3 region has the DNA TGTGCCTGGAGTGAGGGACAGGTAAGTTCAGATACGCAGTATTTT.

This clone has a handful of counts. The chain combines TRBV7-2 with TRBJ2-5, with D perhaps matching TRBD1 (6 bases). V lost 4 bases and J 6 bases, leaving 18 bases between the germline ends. The CDR3 consists of 15 residues. Germline values: CDR1 SGHTA, CDR2 FQGNSA. In DNA, the CDR3 is TGTGCCAGCAGCTCACAGGGTGTAATACGAAAGACCCAGTACTTC. It yields the protein CASSSQGVIRKTQYF. Supplemented by reference TRBV7-2 and TRBJ2-5, the full variable domain reads GAGVSQSPSNKVTEKGKDVELRCDPISGHTALYWYRQSLGQGLEFLIYFQGNSAPDKSGLPSDRFSAERTGGSVSTLTIQRTQQEDSAVYLCASSSQGVIRKTQYFGPGTRLLVL.

The rearrangement links TRBV11-2 to TRBJ2-3, with D perhaps matching TRBD1 (5 bases). Per the germline V gene, CDR1 is SGHAT and CDR2 is FQNNGV. The CDR3 runs to 17 residues. The V end lost 0 bases, the J end lost 0 bases, and 13 bases lay between the germline ends. CDR3 sequence reads: CASSLEGLYVSTDTQYF. Here the CDR3 DNA reads TGTGCCAGCAGCTTAGAGGGGCTATATGTTAGCACAGATACGCAGTATTTT.

The chain employs TRBV28 and TRBJ1-1; D call uncertain. Between the trimmed V and J ends, which lost 5 bases and 2 bases, there was a span of 9 bases. This CDR3 is built from 13 residues. In germline, CDR1 is MDHEN, CDR2 SYDVKM. CDR3 loop: CASSPLLNTEAFF. The CDR3 DNA follows: TGTGCCAGCAGTCCACTACTTAACACTGAAGCTTTCTTT. Full variable domain (missing parts from reference TRBV28 and TRBJ1-1): DVKVTQSSRYLVKRTGEKVFLECVQDMDHENMFWYRQDPGLGLRLIYFSYDVKMKEKGDIPEGYSVSREKKERFSLILESASTNQTSMYLCASSPLLNTEAFFGQGTRLTVV.

This chain joins TRBV4-3 and TRBJ2-3; 9 bases are a match to TRBD1. This CDR3 spans 18 amino acids. J gave up 4 bases and V 1 base, and 12 bases lay outside the gene matches. CDR1 is LGHNA, CDR2 YSLEER, per germline. CDR3 DNA: TGCGCCAGCAGCCAAGTCGTAACAGGGGGCGTCGCCGCAGATACGCAGTATTTT. Its translation is CASSQVVTGGVAADTQYF.

The chain is built from TRBV4-2 and TRBJ2-5, with D uncertain. CDR1 LGHNA and CDR2 YNFKEQ come from the germline V gene. This CDR3 comprises 14 residues. V gave up 3 bases and J gave up 3 bases, with 11 bases separating them. CDR3 loop: CASSHWAAEETQYF. The CDR3 DNA follows: TGTGCCAGCAGCCATTGGGCAGCTGAAGAGACCCAGTACTTC.

V gene TRBV24-1 combines with J gene TRBJ2-3; D might be TRBD1 (6 bases). The CDR3 contains 13 residues. Germline V gene sequence: CDR1 KGHDR, CDR2 SFDVKD. V was trimmed by 9 bases and J by 4 bases, leaving 13 bases between them. CDR3 sequence: CATQGRRADTQYF. The DNA for the CDR3 is TGTGCCACCCAGGGGCGTAGAGCAGATACGCAGTATTTT.

J is TRBJ1-1 and V is TRBV11-2; D is perhaps TRBD1 (5 bases). The CDR3 loop spans 16 amino acids. Germline CDR1 SGHAT, CDR2 FQNNGV. The V gene lost 1 base and the J gene lost 7 bases, with 19 bases spanning the gap. The CDR3 protein is CASSLGTFKVRSEAFF. CDR3 nucleotide sequence: TGTGCCAGCAGCTTAGGGACATTCAAGGTCAGAAGTGAAGCTTTCTTT.

The chain carries TRBV6-1 and TRBJ2-7; no definite D call. This CDR3 has 12 residues. Germline assignment: CDR1 MNHNS and CDR2 SASEGT. V lost 3 bases, J lost 1 base, and 4 bases lay in between. As DNA, the CDR3 is TGTGCCAGCAGTGATCAATCCTACGAGCAGTACTTC. It is translated as CASSDQSYEQYF.

The chain joins TRBV6-5 to TRBJ1-1, with D possibly TRBD1 on 6 matching bases. V was pared by 5 bases and J by 6 bases, with 10 bases between. This CDR3 has 12 residues. Germline CDR1 reads MNHEY; CDR2 reads SVGAGI. In nucleotides, the CDR3 is TGTGCCAGCAGTCAGGGGAGGGCTGAAGCTTTCTTT. Translation gives CASSQGRAEAFF.

V gene TRBV29-1 combines with J gene TRBJ1-2; TRBD1 aligns across 9 bases. CDR3 length: 13 amino acids. Germline-derived CDR1 and CDR2 are SQVTM and ANQGSEA. J lost 6 bases, V lost 6 bases, and 8 bases had no gene match. CDR3 residues: CSVARTGADGYTF. The CDR3 region has the DNA TGCAGCGTAGCACGGACAGGGGCAGATGGCTACACCTTC.

This clone has a single count. The chain recombines TRBV20-1 with TRBJ2-1; TRBD2 matches 8 bases. This CDR3 has 14 amino acids. V lost 5 bases and J lost 10; bases outside the gene matches: 13. Germline CDR1 and CDR2: DFQATT and SNEGSKA (reference sequence). CDR3 sequence: CSAGGGGRHGEQFF. CDR3 DNA: TGCAGTGCTGGTGGCGGGGGGAGGCATGGAGAGCAGTTCTTC.

The gene calls are TRBV11-2 and TRBJ2-2; 10 positions match TRBD2. V shed 5 bases and J 6 bases; nucleotides not matched to a gene: 6. CDR1 SGHAT and CDR2 FQNNGV come from the germline V gene. This CDR3 has 15 residues. CDR3 bases: TGTGCCAGCAGCGGTAGCGGGGGGACGGCCGGGGAGCTGTTTTTT. Translating it yields CASSGSGGTAGELFF.

The V and J genes are TRBV5-1 and TRBJ2-7; 7 nucleotides match TRBD1. Germline CDR1 is SGHRS and CDR2 is YFSETQ. V lost 4 bases, J lost 4 bases, and 11 bases stayed unmatched. This CDR3 comprises 15 residues. CDR3 protein: CASSPQGPTRYEQYF. CDR3 coding DNA: TGCGCCAGCAGCCCACAGGGGCCGACCAGATACGAGCAGTACTTC.

The chain has TRBV5-1 and TRBJ2-7; D unclear. The CDR3 has 12 amino acids. Per germline, CDR1 SGHRS and CDR2 YFSETQ. V lost 4 bases to trimming and J lost 5 bases, with 10 bases between them. The CDR3 region is CASSLTIHEQYF. The CDR3 nucleotides read TGCGCCAGCAGCCTAACCATCCACGAGCAGTACTTC.